Listed here are 27 T cell receptor beta chains from one sample, sequenced in a study of blood T cell repertoires in COVID-19. Here immunoSEQ multiplex PCR was the method, and the copy in TCRdb shows in-frame clones only, minus some. This sample has approximately 200,000 clones, with more than 80% found just once. Sequenced material: PBMCs or T cells enriched from blood (not recorded which). The source is a man aged 25 to 40 who had recovered from COVID-19.

CDR3 in DNA: TGTGCCTGGACTCCGCTGGGGCAGGGGAACACTGAAGCTTTCTTT. Translated, it gives CAWTPLGQGNTEAFF. J is TRBJ1-1 and V is TRBV30; TRBD1 might be the D (5 bases). Germline lookup yields CDR1 GTSNPN and CDR2 SVGIG (reference sequence). CDR3 length: 15 residues. Trimming took off 4 bases at V and 1 base at J, with 16 bases between the two ends.

The J gene is TRBJ2-5, the V gene TRBV30; maybe TRBD1 (6 bases). Germline assignment: CDR1 GTSNPN and CDR2 SVGIG (reference sequence). CDR3 length: 13 amino acids. The V end was cut by 8 bases, the J end by 2 bases, with 15 bases between. The CDR3 here is CAIQGRSQETQYF. CDR3 nucleotide sequence: TGTGCCATACAGGGAAGAAGTCAAGAGACCCAGTACTTC.

This clone was seen a few times. The chain carries TRBV30 and TRBJ1-5; TRBD1 agrees at 10 bases. This CDR3 is 13 amino acids long. CDR1 and CDR2 (germline): GTSNPN, SVGIG (reference sequence). Trimming removed 5 bases from V and 11 bases from J; junction bases left unmatched: 9. This CDR3 reads CAWARQGASSQHF. CDR3 nucleotide sequence: TGTGCCTGGGCCAGACAGGGGGCTTCGTCCCAGCATTTT.

The chain employs TRBV30 and TRBJ2-1, with 7 bases matching TRBD2. The CDR3 totals 11 residues. The junction had 1 base not matched to a gene; V was cut back by 2 bases and J by 9 bases. The germline CDR1 and CDR2 sequences are GTSNPN and SVGIG (reference sequence). CDR3 coding DNA: TGTGCCTGGAGTTGGGGGGGTGAGCAGTTCTTC. Translation gives CAWSWGGEQFF.

V is TRBV27 and J is TRBJ2-7; possible D gene TRBD2, 5 bases. Trimming pared 6 bases from V and 5 bases from J, leaving 14 bases between. The CDR3 spans 13 residues. Germline V gene lookup returns CDR1 MNHEY and CDR2 SMNVEV (reference sequence). For the CDR3, the DNA is TGTGCCAGCAGCTGGGGTCGGGGTCACGAGCAGTACTTC. This translates into CASSWGRGHEQYF.

This sequence joins TRBV4-1 and TRBJ2-7, with a tentative D call TRBD2 (6 bases). V was clipped by 1 base and J by 5 bases, with 18 bases between them. This CDR3 comprises 16 residues. Per germline, CDR1 MGHRA and CDR2 YSYEKL. CDR3 nucleotide sequence: TGCGCCAGCAGCCAAGTCGGGACTCTAGGGGCCAACGAGCAGTACTTC. Translating it yields CASSQVGTLGANEQYF.

This chain links TRBV24-1 with TRBJ2-3, with 9 bases aligning to TRBD1. V lost 4 bases, J lost 3 bases, and 7 bases stayed unmatched. Germline values: CDR1 KGHDR, CDR2 SFDVKD. This CDR3 contains 16 residues. The CDR3 loop is CATSEPTGGGTDTQYF. Here the CDR3 DNA reads TGTGCCACCAGTGAGCCGACAGGGGGAGGAACAGATACGCAGTATTTT.

The chain has TRBV19 and TRBJ2-1; 10 nucleotides agree with TRBD2. The CDR3 consists of 15 residues. V was clipped by 6 bases and J by 8 bases; unmatched bases: 10. The V gene's germline CDR1 is LNHDA and CDR2 SQIVND (reference sequence). For the CDR3, the DNA is TGTGCCAGTAGCACTATAGCGGGAGGAATGGATGAGCAGTTCTTC. It codes for CASSTIAGGMDEQFF.

V usage is TRBV11-2 and J usage is TRBJ1-5; D may be TRBD1 (6 bases). This CDR3 has 15 residues. With 5 bases removed from V and 3 bases from J, the gap between germline ends came to 14 bases. Germline lookup yields CDR1 SGHAT and CDR2 FQNNGV. CDR3: CASSRIQGYNQPQHF. The CDR3 DNA reads as TGTGCCAGCAGCCGCATACAGGGCTACAATCAGCCCCAGCATTTT.

The chain recombines TRBV11-2 with TRBJ2-1, with 7 bases fitting TRBD2. Germline V CDR1 and CDR2: SGHAT, FQNNGV. The CDR3 spans 15 residues. J gave up 6 bases and V 5 bases, and 10 bases lay outside the gene matches. CDR3 DNA sequence: TGTGCCAGCAGCCCCCTGCGGGGGTCGGGCAATGAGCAGTTCTTC. Encoded protein: CASSPLRGSGNEQFF. Full variable domain (remainder filled in from reference TRBV11-2 and TRBJ2-1): EAGVAQSPRYKIIEKRQSVAFWCNPISGHATLYWYQQILGQGPKLLIQFQNNGVVDDSQLPKDRFSAERLKGVDSTLKIQPAKLEDSAVYLCASSPLRGSGNEQFFGPGTRLTVL.

The chain couples TRBV6-5 to TRBJ2-3, with D possibly being TRBD1 (6 bases). The V and J ends lost 2 bases and 7 bases respectively, with 13 bases between them. The CDR3 spans 14 residues. Germline V gene lookup returns CDR1 MNHEY and CDR2 SVGAGI. CDR3 nucleotide sequence: TGTGCCAGCAGTTACGCCGGCAGGGGAAATACGCAGTATTTT. This sequence encodes CASSYAGRGNTQYF.

The chain carries TRBV21-1 and TRBJ1-5. TRBV21-1 is annotated as a pseudogene. The CDR3 spans 18 residues. The CDR3 region is CASSKDRGVRHSNQPQHF. CDR3 bases: TGTGCCAGCAGCAAAGACCGGGGGGTTAGGCACAGCAATCAGCCCCAGCATTTT.

V and J are TRBV11-2 and TRBJ1-4; the D gene is possibly TRBD1 (5 bases). Germline V gene sequence: CDR1 SGHAT, CDR2 FQNNGV. Trimming left V 1 base short and J 8 bases short, with 17 bases between. The CDR3 extends over 16 amino acids. The CDR3 DNA sequence: TGTGCCAGCAGCTTAGTGTGGGGCGAGGCGGGGGAAAAACTGTTTTTT. Protein product: CASSLVWGEAGEKLFF.

The CDR3 here is CASSMRGGMYEQYF. The CDR3 DNA follows: TGTGCCAGTAGTATGCGAGGGGGCATGTACGAGCAGTACTTC. This chain joins TRBV19 and TRBJ2-7; 7 bases map to TRBD1. V lost 3 bases and J lost 4; bases outside the gene matches: 6. The CDR3 loop spans 14 amino acids. Germline lookup yields CDR1 LNHDA and CDR2 SQIVND (reference sequence).

The CDR3 reads CASSLRQLNEKLFF. DNA of the CDR3: TGTGCCAGCAGTTTACGACAGCTTAATGAAAAACTGTTTTTT. V gene TRBV28 combines with J gene TRBJ1-4, with D perhaps TRBD1 (5 bases). This CDR3 contains 14 residues. Germline V lookup: CDR1 MDHEN, CDR2 SYDVKM. The V gene lost 2 bases and the J gene lost 4 bases, with 8 bases spanning the gap.

This chain links TRBV29-1 with TRBJ1-2; possible D gene TRBD1, 6 bases. V shed 7 bases and J shed 8 bases, with 17 bases lying between them. This CDR3 has 12 residues. Germline V gene sequence: CDR1 SQVTM, CDR2 ANQGSEA. CDR3 sequence: CSAVLQGLGYTF. Here the CDR3 DNA reads TGCAGCGCCGTCTTGCAGGGGTTGGGCTACACCTTC.

The count of this clone is one. This sequence joins TRBV29-1 and TRBJ1-1; D ambiguous. CDR3 size: 12 residues. Per germline, CDR1 SQVTM and CDR2 ANQGSEA. Here the CDR3 DNA reads TGCAGTGCCGCGATGCAGAACACTGAAGCTTTCTTT. It specifies CSAAMQNTEAFF.

The chain uses TRBV9 and TRBJ2-2; TRBD2 agrees at 7 bases. CDR1 SGDLS and CDR2 YYNGEE come from the germline V gene. CDR3 length: 17 residues. The trim removed 4 bases at V and 4 bases at J, leaving 13 bases unmatched. The CDR3 protein is CASSPHLQRELTGELFF. CDR3 coding DNA: TGTGCCAGCAGCCCACACCTCCAGCGGGAACTCACCGGGGAGCTGTTTTTT.

The chain uses TRBV3-1 (or the pseudogene TRBV3-2) and TRBJ2-7, with D possibly TRBD1 on 5 matching bases. This CDR3 contains 15 residues. V lost 0 bases and J 3 bases, leaving 12 bases between the germline ends. Looked up from germline, CDR1 is LGHDT and CDR2 is YNNKEL (reference sequence). In nucleotides, the CDR3 is TGTGCCAGCAGCCAAGATTTCACAGGCCACTACGAGCAGTACTTC. Its translation is CASSQDFTGHYEQYF.

In its sample, this clone was seen once. This sequence joins TRBV30 and TRBJ1-2; 9 bases match TRBD1. V gave up 0 bases and J gave up 2 bases; unmatched junction bases: 4. CDR1 is GTSNPN, CDR2 SVGIG, per germline (reference sequence). The CDR3 loop spans 15 amino acids. The CDR3 coding sequence is TGTGCCTGGAGTGTACAGGGGGCAGGAAACTATGGCTACACCTTC. It is translated as CAWSVQGAGNYGYTF.

This clone has a single count. CDR3 nucleotide sequence: TGTGCCAGTAGCCCACGGGGACAGCTACAAGAGACCCAGTACTTC. Residues: CASSPRGQLQETQYF. The chain carries TRBV19 and TRBJ2-5, with 7 bases identical to TRBD1. The CDR3 is 15 amino acids. Germline loops: CDR1 LNHDA, CDR2 SQIVND (reference sequence). Trimming at V came to 6 bases and at J to 2 bases, leaving 9 bases not matched to a gene.

The chain combines TRBV5-1 with TRBJ2-3; possible D gene TRBD2, 6 bases. Germline CDR1 SGHRS, CDR2 YFSETQ. The CDR3 runs 15 residues. Between the trimmed V and J ends, which lost 0 bases and 4 bases, there was a span of 12 bases. The DNA of the CDR3 is TGCGCCAGCAGCTTGGACCCACTAGCACCAGATACGCAGTATTTT. This encodes CASSLDPLAPDTQYF.

The CDR3 region is CAWGQVAYEQYF. CDR3 bases: TGTGCCTGGGGACAGGTCGCCTACGAGCAGTACTTC. This chain joins TRBV30 and TRBJ2-7; 7 nucleotides align to TRBD1. V trimming: 5 bases; J trimming: 2 bases; junction bases outside the gene matches: 3. This CDR3 contains 12 residues. Germline V gene data show CDR1 as GTSNPN and CDR2 as SVGIG (reference sequence).

The chain is built from TRBV5-1 and TRBJ2-7; TRBD1 matches at 7 bases. CDR1 is SGHRS, CDR2 YFSETQ, per germline. The CDR3 extends over 16 amino acids. With V trimmed by 1 base and J by 3 bases, 10 bases remained unmatched. CDR3 sequence (DNA): TGCGCCAGCAGCTTGAGTGCCACAGGGGCTAACTACGAGCAGTACTTC. As protein: CASSLSATGANYEQYF. Full variable domain (missing parts from reference TRBV5-1 and TRBJ2-7): KAGVTQTPRYLIKTRGQQVTLSCSPISGHRSVSWYQQTPGQGLQFLFEYFSETQRNKGNFPGRFSGRQFSNSRSEMNVSTLELGDSALYLCASSLSATGANYEQYFGPGTRLTVT.

This chain uses TRBV9 with TRBJ2-3, with 10 bases aligning to TRBD2. Germline CDR1 is SGDLS and CDR2 is YYNGEE. With 0 bases clipped from V and 4 bases from J, the junction kept 5 bases outside the gene matches. This CDR3 region has 16 residues. CDR3: CASSVVAAGGADTQYF. CDR3 coding DNA: TGTGCCAGCAGCGTAGTCGCAGCGGGAGGGGCAGATACGCAGTATTTT.

The chain joins TRBV21-1 to TRBJ2-4; the table's D call, TRBD2, has no DNA check behind it. TRBV21-1 is flagged as a pseudogene. This CDR3 is 18 amino acids long. The CDR3 bases are TGTGCCAGCAGGGCCAGGTCAGCGGGGGGGCGAGTCAAAAACATTCAGTACTTC. Protein product: CASRARSAGGRVKNIQYF.

This chain joins TRBV28 and TRBJ1-4; 9 bases agree with TRBD1. V dropped 3 bases and J dropped 8; count of bases not matched to a gene: 4. Germline V CDR1 and CDR2: MDHEN, SYDVKM. This CDR3 comprises 14 residues. CDR3 DNA sequence: TGTGCCAGCAGTTTTACAGGGGGCCTCGAAAAACTGTTTTTT. Translation: CASSFTGGLEKLFF.